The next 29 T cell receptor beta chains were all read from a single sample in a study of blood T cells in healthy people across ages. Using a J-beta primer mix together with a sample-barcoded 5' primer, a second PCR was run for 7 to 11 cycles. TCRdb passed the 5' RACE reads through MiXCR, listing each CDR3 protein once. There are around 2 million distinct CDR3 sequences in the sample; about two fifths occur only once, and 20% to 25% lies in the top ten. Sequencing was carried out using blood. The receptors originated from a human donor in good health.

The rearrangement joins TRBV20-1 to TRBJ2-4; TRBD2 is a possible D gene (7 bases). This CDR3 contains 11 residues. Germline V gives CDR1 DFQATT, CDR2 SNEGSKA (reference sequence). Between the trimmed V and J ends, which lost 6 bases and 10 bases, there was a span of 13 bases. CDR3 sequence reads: CSASRGAIQYF. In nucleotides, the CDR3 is TGCAGTGCCTCTCGGGGGGCGATTCAGTACTTC.

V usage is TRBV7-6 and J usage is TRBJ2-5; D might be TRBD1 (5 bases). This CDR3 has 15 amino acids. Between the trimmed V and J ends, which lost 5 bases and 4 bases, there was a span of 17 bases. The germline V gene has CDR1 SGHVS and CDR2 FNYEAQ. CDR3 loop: CASSPWLGAVETQYF. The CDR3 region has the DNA TGTGCCAGCAGCCCTTGGCTTGGGGCTGTAGAGACCCAGTACTTC.

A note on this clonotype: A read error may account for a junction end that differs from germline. CDR3 coding DNA: TGTACCAGCAGCTCCCAGGACAGGGGCCGGGATGAGCAGTTCTTC. As protein: CTSSSQDRGRDEQFF. The V gene is TRBV5-6, the J gene TRBJ2-1, with 9 bases aligning to TRBD1. This CDR3 is built from 15 residues. The germline V gene has CDR1 SGHDT and CDR2 YYEEEE. Full variable domain (missing parts from reference TRBV5-6 and TRBJ2-1): DAGVTQSPTHLIKTRGQQVTLRCSPKSGHDTVSWYQQALGQGPQFIFQYYEEEERQRGNFPDRFSGHQFPNYSSELNVNALLLGDSALYLCTSSSQDRGRDEQFFGPGTRLTVL.

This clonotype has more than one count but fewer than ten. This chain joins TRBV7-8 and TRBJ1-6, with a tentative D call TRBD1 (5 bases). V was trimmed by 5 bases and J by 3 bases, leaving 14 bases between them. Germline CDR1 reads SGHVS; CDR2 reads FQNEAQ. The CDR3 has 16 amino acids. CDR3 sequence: CASSPRDEYYNSPLHF. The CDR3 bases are TGTGCCAGCAGCCCGCGGGACGAATACTATAATTCACCCCTCCACTTT.

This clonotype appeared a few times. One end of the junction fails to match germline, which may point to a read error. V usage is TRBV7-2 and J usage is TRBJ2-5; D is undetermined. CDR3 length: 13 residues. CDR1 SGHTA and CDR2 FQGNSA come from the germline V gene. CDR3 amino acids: CASSLAVQGTQYF. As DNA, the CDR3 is TGTGCCAGCAGCTTAGCTGTACAAGGGACCCAGTACTTC.

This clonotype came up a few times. CDR3 DNA sequence: TGCGCCAGCAGCCTTAGACAGGGGGTAGGAAACACCATATATTTT. Its translation: CASSLRQGVGNTIYF. J is TRBJ1-3 and V is TRBV4-3; 9 bases align to TRBD1. With V trimmed by 4 bases and J by 4 bases, 5 bases remained unmatched. Germline-derived CDR1 and CDR2 are LGHNA and YSLEER. The CDR3 loop spans 15 amino acids.

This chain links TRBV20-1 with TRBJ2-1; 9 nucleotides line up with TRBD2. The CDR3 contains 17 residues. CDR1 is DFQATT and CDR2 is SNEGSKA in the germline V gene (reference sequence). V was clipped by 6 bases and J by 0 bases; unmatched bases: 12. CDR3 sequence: CSANSRSGGSSYNEQFF. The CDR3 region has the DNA TGCAGTGCCAACTCCCGTAGCGGGGGCTCCTCCTACAATGAGCAGTTCTTC.

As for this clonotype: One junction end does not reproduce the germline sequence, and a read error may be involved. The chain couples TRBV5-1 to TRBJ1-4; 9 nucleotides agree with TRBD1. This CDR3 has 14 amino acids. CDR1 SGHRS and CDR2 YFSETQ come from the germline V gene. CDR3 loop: CASTQGTGLERLFF. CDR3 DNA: TGCGCCAGCACCCAAGGGACAGGGCTTGAAAGACTGTTTTTT. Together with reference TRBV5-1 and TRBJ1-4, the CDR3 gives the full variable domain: KAGVTQTPRYLIKTRGQQVTLSCSPISGHRSVSWYQQTPGQGLQFLFEYFSETQRNKGNFPGRFSGRQFSNSRSEMNVSTLELGDSALYLCASTQGTGLERLFFGSGTQLSVL.

The CDR3 coding sequence is TGTGCCAGCAGCTTACCGGACACAGCCTACGAGCAGTACTTC. Translation gives CASSLPDTAYEQYF. V is TRBV5-8 and J is TRBJ2-7; perhaps TRBD1 as D (5 bases). The V end lost 2 bases, the J end lost 2 bases, and 11 bases lay between the germline ends. The CDR3 spans 14 residues. Germline CDR1 SGHTS, CDR2 YDEGEE.

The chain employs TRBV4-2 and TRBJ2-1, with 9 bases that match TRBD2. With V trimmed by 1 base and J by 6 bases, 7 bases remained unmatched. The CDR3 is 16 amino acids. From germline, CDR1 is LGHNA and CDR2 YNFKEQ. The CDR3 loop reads CASSQAAGLALNEQFF. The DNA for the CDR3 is TGTGCCAGCAGCCAAGCCGCGGGACTAGCCCTCAATGAGCAGTTCTTC.

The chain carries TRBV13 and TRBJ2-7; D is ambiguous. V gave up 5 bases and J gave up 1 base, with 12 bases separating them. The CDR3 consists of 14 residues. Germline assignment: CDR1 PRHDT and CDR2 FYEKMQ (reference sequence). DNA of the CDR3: TGTGCCAGCAGCGTTCACGGAAGTTCCTACGAGCAGTACTTC. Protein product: CASSVHGSSYEQYF.

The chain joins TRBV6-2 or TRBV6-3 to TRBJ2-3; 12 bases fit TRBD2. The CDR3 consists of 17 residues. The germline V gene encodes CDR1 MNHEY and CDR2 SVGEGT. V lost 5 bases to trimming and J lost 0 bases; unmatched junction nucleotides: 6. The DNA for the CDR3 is TGTGCCAGCAGTCAACGGACTAGCGGGGAGAGCACAGATACGCAGTATTTT. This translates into CASSQRTSGESTDTQYF.

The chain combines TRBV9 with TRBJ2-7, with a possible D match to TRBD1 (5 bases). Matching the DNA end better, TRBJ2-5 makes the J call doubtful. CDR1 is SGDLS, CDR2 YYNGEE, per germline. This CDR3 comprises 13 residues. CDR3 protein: CASSVRGTETQYF. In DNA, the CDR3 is TGTGCCAGCAGCGTTAGGGGCACGGAGACCCAGTACTTC.

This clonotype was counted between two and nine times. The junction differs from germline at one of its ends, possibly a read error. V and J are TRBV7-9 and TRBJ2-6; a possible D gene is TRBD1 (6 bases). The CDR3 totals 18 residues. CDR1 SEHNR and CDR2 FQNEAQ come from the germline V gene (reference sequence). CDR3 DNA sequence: TGTGCCGGCAGCCAACAGGACAGAACCAGCTCTGGGGCCAACGTCCTGACTTTC. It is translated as CAGSQQDRTSSGANVLTF.

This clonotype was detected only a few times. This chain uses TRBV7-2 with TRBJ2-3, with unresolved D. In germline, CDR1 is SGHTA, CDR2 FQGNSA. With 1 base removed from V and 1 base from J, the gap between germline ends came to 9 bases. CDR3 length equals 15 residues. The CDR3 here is CASSLENGRTDTQYF. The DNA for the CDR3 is TGTGCCAGCAGCTTAGAAAATGGGCGCACAGATACGCAGTATTTT.

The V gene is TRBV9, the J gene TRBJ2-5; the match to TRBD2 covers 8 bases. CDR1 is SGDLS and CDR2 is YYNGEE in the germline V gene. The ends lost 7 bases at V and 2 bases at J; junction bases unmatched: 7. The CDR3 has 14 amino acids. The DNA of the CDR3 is TGTGCCAGCTCTACCGGCGGGGGGCAAGAGACCCAGTACTTC. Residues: CASSTGGGQETQYF.

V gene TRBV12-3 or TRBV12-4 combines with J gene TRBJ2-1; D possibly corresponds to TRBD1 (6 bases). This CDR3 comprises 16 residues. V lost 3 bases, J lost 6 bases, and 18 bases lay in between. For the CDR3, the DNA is TGTGCCAGCAGTTTGGTACAAGTGGGACAAAGCAATGAGCAGTTCTTC. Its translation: CASSLVQVGQSNEQFF.

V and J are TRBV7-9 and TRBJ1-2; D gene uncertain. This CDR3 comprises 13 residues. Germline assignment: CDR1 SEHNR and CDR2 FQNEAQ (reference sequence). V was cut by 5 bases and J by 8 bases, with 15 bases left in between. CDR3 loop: CASSKIGPGGYTF. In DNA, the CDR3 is TGTGCCAGCAGCAAGATTGGCCCGGGGGGCTACACCTTC.

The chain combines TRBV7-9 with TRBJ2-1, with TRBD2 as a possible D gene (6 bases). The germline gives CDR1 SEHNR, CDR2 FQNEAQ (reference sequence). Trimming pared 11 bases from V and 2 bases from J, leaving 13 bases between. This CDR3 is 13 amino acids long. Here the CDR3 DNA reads TGTGCCGCTGCGGGGAGAACCTACAATGAGCAGTTCTTC. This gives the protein CAAAGRTYNEQFF.

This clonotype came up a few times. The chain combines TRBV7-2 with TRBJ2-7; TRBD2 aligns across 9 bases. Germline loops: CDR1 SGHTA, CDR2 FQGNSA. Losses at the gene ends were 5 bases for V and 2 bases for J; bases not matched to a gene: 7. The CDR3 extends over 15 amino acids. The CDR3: CASSLRLAEPYEQYF. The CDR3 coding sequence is TGTGCCAGCAGCCTACGACTAGCGGAACCCTACGAGCAGTACTTC.

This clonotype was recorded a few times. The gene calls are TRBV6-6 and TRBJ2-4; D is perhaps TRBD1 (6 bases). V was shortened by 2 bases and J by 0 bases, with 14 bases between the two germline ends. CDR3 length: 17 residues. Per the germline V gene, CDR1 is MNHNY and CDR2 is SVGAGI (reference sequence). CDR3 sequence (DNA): TGTGCCAGCAGTTACCCCCAACAGGGTCTAGCCAAAAACATTCAGTACTTC. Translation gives CASSYPQQGLAKNIQYF.

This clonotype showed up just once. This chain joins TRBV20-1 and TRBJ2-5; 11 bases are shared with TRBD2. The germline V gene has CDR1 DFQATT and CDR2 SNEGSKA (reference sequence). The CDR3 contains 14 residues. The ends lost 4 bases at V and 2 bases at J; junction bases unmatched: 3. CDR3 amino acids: CSATLAGVQETQYF. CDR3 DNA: TGCAGTGCTACACTAGCGGGGGTTCAAGAGACCCAGTACTTC.

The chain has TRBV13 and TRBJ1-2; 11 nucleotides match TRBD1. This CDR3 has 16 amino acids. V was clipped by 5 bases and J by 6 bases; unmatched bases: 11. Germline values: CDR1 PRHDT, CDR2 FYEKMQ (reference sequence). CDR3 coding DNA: TGTGCCAGCAGCGGACAGGGGGCGGAAACCTCCGATGGCTACACCTTC. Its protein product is CASSGQGAETSDGYTF.

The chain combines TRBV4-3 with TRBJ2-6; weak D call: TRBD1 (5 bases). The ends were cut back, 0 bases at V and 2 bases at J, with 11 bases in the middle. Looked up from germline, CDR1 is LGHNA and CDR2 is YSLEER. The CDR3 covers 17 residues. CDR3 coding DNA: TGCGCCAGCAGCCAAGATATTGGGGCCACTGGGGCCAACGTCCTGACTTTC. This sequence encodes CASSQDIGATGANVLTF.

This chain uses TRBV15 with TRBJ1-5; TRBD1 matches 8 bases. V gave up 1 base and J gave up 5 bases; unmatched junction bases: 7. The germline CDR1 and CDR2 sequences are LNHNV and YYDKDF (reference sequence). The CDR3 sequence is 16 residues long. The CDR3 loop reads CATSRVGTGKDQPQHF. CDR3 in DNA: TGTGCCACCAGCAGAGTCGGGACAGGCAAAGATCAGCCCCAGCATTTT.

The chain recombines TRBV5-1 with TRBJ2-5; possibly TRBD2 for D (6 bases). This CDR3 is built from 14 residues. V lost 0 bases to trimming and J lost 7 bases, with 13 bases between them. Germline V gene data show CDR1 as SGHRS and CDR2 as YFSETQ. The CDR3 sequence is CASSLEGTGGTQYF. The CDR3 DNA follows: TGCGCCAGCAGCTTGGAGGGTACCGGGGGGACCCAGTACTTC.

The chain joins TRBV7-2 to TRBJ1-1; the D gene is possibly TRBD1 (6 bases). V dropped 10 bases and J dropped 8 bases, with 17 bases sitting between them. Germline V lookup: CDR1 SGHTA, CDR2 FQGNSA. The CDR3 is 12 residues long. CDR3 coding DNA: TGTGCCACCAATTGGGGGGGGCGAGAAGCTTTCTTT. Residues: CATNWGGREAFF.

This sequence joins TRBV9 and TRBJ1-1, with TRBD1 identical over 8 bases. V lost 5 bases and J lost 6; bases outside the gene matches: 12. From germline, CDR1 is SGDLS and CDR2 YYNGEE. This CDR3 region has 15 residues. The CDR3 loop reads CASSHLGQGVPEAFF. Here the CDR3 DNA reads TGTGCCAGCAGTCATCTAGGACAGGGAGTCCCTGAAGCTTTCTTT.

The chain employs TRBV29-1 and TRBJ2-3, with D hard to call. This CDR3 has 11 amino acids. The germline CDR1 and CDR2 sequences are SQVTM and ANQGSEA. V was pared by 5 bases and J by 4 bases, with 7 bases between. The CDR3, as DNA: TGCAGCGTTTGTGACTCAGATACGCAGTATTTT. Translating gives CSVCDSDTQYF.